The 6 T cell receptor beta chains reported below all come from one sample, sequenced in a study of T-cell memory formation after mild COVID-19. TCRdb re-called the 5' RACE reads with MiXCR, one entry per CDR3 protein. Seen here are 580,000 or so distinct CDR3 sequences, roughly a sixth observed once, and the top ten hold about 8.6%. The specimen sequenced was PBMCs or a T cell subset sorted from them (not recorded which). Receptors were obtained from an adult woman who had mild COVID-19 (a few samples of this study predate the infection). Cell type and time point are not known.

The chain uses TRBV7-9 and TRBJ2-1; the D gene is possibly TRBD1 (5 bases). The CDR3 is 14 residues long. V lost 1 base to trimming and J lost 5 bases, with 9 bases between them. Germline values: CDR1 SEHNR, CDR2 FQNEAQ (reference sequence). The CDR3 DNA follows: TGTGCCAGCAGCTTAGTCTCCAGGGACAATGAGCAGTTCTTC. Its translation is CASSLVSRDNEQFF.

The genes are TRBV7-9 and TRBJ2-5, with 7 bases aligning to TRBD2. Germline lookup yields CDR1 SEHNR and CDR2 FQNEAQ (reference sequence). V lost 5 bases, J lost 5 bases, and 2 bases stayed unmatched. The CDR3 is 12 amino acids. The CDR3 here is CASSRGGETQYF. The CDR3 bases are TGTGCCAGCAGCAGGGGAGGGGAGACCCAGTACTTC.

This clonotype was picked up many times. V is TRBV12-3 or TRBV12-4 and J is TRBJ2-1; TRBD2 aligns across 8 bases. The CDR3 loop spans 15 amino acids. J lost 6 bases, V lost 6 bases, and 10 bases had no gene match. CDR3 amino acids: CASSARRREVNEQFF. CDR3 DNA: TGTGCCAGCAGCGCCCGGAGGCGGGAGGTCAATGAGCAGTTCTTC.

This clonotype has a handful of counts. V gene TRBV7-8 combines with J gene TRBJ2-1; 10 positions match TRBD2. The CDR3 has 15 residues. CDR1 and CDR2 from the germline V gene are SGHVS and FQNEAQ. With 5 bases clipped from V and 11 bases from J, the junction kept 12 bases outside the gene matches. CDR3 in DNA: TGTGCCAGCAGCCCAGGGACTAGCGACATAATGCAGCAGTTCTTC. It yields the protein CASSPGTSDIMQQFF.

This CDR3 reads CASSPLRGTYNEQFF. CDR3 nucleotide sequence: TGTGCCAGCAGCCCACTCCGGGGGACCTACAATGAGCAGTTCTTC. V and J are TRBV3-1 and TRBJ2-1; D perhaps matches TRBD2 (6 bases). Trimming took 4 bases from V and 2 from J, leaving 12 bases between them. CDR1 is LGHDT, CDR2 YNNKEL, per germline (reference sequence). The CDR3 is 15 residues long.

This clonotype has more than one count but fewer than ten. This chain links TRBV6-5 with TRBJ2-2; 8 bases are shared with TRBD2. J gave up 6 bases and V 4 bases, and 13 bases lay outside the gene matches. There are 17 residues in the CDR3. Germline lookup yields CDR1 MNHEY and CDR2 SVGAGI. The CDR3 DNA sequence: TGTGCCAGCAGTTCCCCGAGCAGGCACGGGAGGGCCGGGGAGCTGTTTTTT. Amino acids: CASSSPSRHGRAGELFF.